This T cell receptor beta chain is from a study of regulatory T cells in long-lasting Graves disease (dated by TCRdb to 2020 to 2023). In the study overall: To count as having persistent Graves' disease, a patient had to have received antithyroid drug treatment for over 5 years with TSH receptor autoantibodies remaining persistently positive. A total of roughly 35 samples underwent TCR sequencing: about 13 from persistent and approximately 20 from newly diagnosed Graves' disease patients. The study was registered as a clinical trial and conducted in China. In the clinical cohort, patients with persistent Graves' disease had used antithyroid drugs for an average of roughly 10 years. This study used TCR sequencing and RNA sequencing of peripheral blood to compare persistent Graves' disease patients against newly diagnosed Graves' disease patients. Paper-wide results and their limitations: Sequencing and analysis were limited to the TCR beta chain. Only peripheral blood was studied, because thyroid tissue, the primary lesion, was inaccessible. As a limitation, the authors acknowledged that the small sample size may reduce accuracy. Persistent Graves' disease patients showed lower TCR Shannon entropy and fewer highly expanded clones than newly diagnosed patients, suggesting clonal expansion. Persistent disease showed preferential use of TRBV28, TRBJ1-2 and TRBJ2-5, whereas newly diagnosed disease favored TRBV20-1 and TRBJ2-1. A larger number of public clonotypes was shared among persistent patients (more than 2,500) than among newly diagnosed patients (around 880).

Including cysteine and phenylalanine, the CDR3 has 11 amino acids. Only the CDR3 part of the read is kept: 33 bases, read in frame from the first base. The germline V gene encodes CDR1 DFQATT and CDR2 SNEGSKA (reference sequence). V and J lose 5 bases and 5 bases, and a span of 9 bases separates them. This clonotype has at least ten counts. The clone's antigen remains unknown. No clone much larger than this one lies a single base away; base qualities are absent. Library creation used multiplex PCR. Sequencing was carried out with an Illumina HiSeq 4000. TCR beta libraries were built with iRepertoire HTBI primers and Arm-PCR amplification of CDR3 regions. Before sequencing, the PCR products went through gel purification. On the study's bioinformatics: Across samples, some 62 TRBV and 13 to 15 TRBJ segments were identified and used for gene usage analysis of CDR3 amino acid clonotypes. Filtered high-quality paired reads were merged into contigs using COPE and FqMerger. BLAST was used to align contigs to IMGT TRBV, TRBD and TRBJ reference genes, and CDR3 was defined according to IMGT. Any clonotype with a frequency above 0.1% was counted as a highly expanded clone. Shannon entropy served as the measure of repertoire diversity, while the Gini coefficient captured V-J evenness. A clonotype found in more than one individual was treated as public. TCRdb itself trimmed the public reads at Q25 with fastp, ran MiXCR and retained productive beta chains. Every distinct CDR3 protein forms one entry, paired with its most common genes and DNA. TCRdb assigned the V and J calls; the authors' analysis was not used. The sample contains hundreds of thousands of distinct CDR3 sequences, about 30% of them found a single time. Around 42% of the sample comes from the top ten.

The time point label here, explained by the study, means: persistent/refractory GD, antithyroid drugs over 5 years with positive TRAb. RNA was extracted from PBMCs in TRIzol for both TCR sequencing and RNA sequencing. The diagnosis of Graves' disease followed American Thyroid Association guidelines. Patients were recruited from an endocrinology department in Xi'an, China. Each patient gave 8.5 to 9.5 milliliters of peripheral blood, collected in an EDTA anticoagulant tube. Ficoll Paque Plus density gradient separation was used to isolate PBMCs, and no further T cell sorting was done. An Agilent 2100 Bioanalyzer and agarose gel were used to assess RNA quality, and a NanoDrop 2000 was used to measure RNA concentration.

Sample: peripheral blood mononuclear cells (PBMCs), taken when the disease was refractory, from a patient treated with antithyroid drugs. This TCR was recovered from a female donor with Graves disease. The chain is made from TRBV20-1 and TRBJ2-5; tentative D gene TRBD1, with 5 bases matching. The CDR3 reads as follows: CSAAGRETQYF. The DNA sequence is TGCAGTGCTGCAGGGCGGGAGACCCAGTACTTC.